Below are 27 T cell receptor beta chains sequenced from a single sample in a study of OX40 agonist ivuxolimab in advanced cancers. The method behind the library was the immunoSEQ multiplex PCR assay. The table was pulled from immuneACCESS by TCRdb, which kept in-frame rearrangements only. Such tables lose some clones; where checked, under half of the loss comes from unresolved V genes, and the rest has no known cause. This sample gives approximately 72,000 clones in total; 88% of them show up just once. The top ten clonotypes cover 0.86% of the sample. The sample here was CD4+ or CD8+ T cells sorted from blood, taken in a trial of the OX40 agonist ivuxolimab. The receptors originated from an adult with an advanced solid tumor such as melanoma, head and neck, liver or kidney cancer.

The V gene is TRBV7-2, the J gene TRBJ1-5; possibly TRBD1 for D (5 bases). The germline V and J ends were trimmed by 5 bases and 5 bases, with 19 bases remaining between them. From germline, CDR1 is SGHTA and CDR2 FQGNSA. The CDR3 is made up of 16 amino acids. DNA for the CDR3: TGTGCCAGCAGCCCCCAGGGTGCAGGGTCATATCAGCCCCAGCATTTT. The encoded protein is CASSPQGAGSYQPQHF. The entire variable domain, with the rest obtained from reference TRBV7-2 and TRBJ1-5, is as follows: GAGVSQSPSNKVTEKGKDVELRCDPISGHTALYWYRQSLGQGLEFLIYFQGNSAPDKSGLPSDRFSAERTGGSVSTLTIQRTQQEDSAVYLCASSPQGAGSYQPQHFGDGTRLSIL.

The V and J genes are TRBV28 and TRBJ2-4; 11 nucleotides match TRBD2. V lost 6 bases, J lost 0 bases, and 10 bases stayed unmatched. The CDR3 is 18 amino acids. CDR1 MDHEN and CDR2 SYDVKM come from the germline V gene. The CDR3 protein is CASSAGTSGTLAKNIQYF. As DNA, the CDR3 is TGTGCCAGCAGCGCGGGGACTAGCGGTACTCTAGCCAAAAACATTCAGTACTTC. The full variable domain, in which reference TRBV28 and TRBJ2-4 provide the parts outside the CDR3, is DVKVTQSSRYLVKRTGEKVFLECVQDMDHENMFWYRQDPGLGLRLIYFSYDVKMKEKGDIPEGYSVSREKKERFSLILESASTNQTSMYLCASSAGTSGTLAKNIQYFGAGTRLSVL.

This chain connects TRBV29-1 to TRBJ1-2; the D gene is possibly TRBD1 (5 bases). Germline V lookup: CDR1 SQVTM, CDR2 ANQGSEA. CDR3 size: 10 residues. The ends were cut back, 7 bases at V and 4 bases at J, with 7 bases in the middle. In DNA, the CDR3 is TGCAGCGGGGGGATCTATGGCTACACCTTC. Its translation is CSGGIYGYTF.

The chain links TRBV11-1 to TRBJ2-2; no definite D call. The CDR3 totals 15 residues. V was pared by 5 bases and J by 1 base, with 11 bases between. Germline V lookup: CDR1 SGHAT, CDR2 FQDESV (reference sequence). Written as DNA, the CDR3 is TGTGCCAGCAGCCGGTGGGCAGGGAACACCGGGGAGCTGTTTTTT. Residues: CASSRWAGNTGELFF.

J is TRBJ1-2 and V is TRBV4-2; D is possibly TRBD1 (5 bases). CDR3 length: 13 residues. Germline V gene lookup returns CDR1 LGHNA and CDR2 YNFKEQ. The germline V and J ends were trimmed by 5 bases and 5 bases, with 12 bases remaining between them. The CDR3 loop is CASSLEQEYGYTF. CDR3 nucleotide sequence: TGTGCCAGCAGCTTGGAACAGGAGTATGGCTACACCTTC.

Regarding this clone: The same CDR3 can be traced to other DNA sequences in this sample. The V and J genes are TRBV9 and TRBJ2-2; D may correspond to TRBD1 or TRBD2 (5 bases each). Germline values: CDR1 SGDLS, CDR2 YYNGEE. CDR3 length equals 20 residues. V was clipped by 0 bases and J by 5 bases, with 26 bases between them. The CDR3 loop reads CASSVAVRSIGTMTTGELFF. CDR3 nucleotide sequence: TGTGCCAGCAGCGTAGCAGTTAGGTCTATTGGGACGATGACTACCGGGGAGCTGTTTTTT.

The chain recombines TRBV28 with TRBJ1-2, with D possibly being TRBD1 (5 bases). The CDR3 contains 15 residues. V was trimmed by 6 bases and J by 3 bases, leaving 17 bases between them. Germline V gives CDR1 MDHEN, CDR2 SYDVKM. DNA for the CDR3: TGTGCCAGCAGCCCTAACACAGGCTGGGACTATGGCTACACCTTC. Translating it yields CASSPNTGWDYGYTF.

The rearrangement links TRBV14 to TRBJ2-2; possible D gene TRBD1, 5 bases. CDR3 size: 17 residues. The germline CDR1 and CDR2 sequences are SGHDN and FVKESK. V lost 0 bases and J lost 1, with 12 bases in between. The CDR3 DNA sequence: TGTGCCAGCAGCCAAGATGTCAGGCAGGGGAACACCGGGGAGCTGTTTTTT. Its protein product is CASSQDVRQGNTGELFF. The full variable domain, with the rest looked up from reference TRBV14 and TRBJ2-2, is EAGVTQFPSHSVIEKGQTVTLRCDPISGHDNLYWYRRVMGKEIKFLLHFVKESKQDESGMPNNRFLAERTGGTYSTLKVQPAELEDSGVYFCASSQDVRQGNTGELFFGEGSRLTVL.

The rearrangement links TRBV28 to TRBJ2-7; D remains ambiguous. The germline gives CDR1 MDHEN, CDR2 SYDVKM. This CDR3 has 12 amino acids. The V end lost 1 base, the J end lost 5 bases, and 6 bases lay between the germline ends. The CDR3, as DNA: TGTGCCAGCAGTTTATTCCGGGACGAGCAGTACTTC. This encodes CASSLFRDEQYF.

The chain's CDR3 is CASSHRDRVSYEQYF. CDR3 coding DNA: TGTGCCAGCAGCCACCGGGACAGGGTATCCTACGAGCAGTACTTC. This chain joins TRBV6-5 and TRBJ2-7, with 9 bases matching TRBD1. The V and J ends lost 6 bases and 1 base, in that order; junction bases with no gene match: 7. This CDR3 has 15 residues. Germline lookup yields CDR1 MNHEY and CDR2 SVGAGI.

The chain couples TRBV6-5 to TRBJ2-3; 13 bases agree with TRBD2. Germline V gene lookup returns CDR1 MNHEY and CDR2 SVGAGI. This CDR3 is built from 16 residues. Trimming took 2 bases from V and 4 from J; bases not matched to a gene: 3. The chain's CDR3 is CASSYRTSGSPDTQYF. The DNA for the CDR3 is TGTGCCAGCAGTTACCGGACTAGCGGGAGCCCAGATACGCAGTATTTT.

The chain joins TRBV11-3 to TRBJ1-1; D is ambiguous. With 4 bases removed from V and 1 base from J, the gap between germline ends came to 7 bases. The CDR3 consists of 13 residues. Germline CDR1 is SGHNT and CDR2 is YENEEA. CDR3 in amino acids: CASSSRPNTEAFF. CDR3 coding DNA: TGTGCCAGCAGCTCCAGGCCGAACACTGAAGCTTTCTTT. The full variable domain, its missing parts supplied by reference TRBV11-3 and TRBJ1-1, is EAGVVQSPRYKIIEKKQPVAFWCNPISGHNTLYWYLQNLGQGPELLIRYENEEAVDDSQLPKDRFSAERLKGVDSTLKIQPAELGDSAVYLCASSSRPNTEAFFGQGTRLTVV.

The V gene is TRBV6-1, the J gene TRBJ2-3, with 8 bases lining up with TRBD1. The CDR3 is 14 residues long. From germline, CDR1 is MNHNS and CDR2 SASEGT. V lost 3 bases to trimming and J lost 8 bases; unmatched junction nucleotides: 7. CDR3 amino acids: CASSEDRDGGTQYF. The CDR3 nucleotides read TGTGCCAGCAGTGAGGACAGGGATGGTGGTACGCAGTATTTT.

V usage is TRBV28 and J usage is TRBJ1-1; TRBD1 matches 7 bases. The germline CDR1 and CDR2 sequences are MDHEN and SYDVKM. This CDR3 contains 14 residues. Trimming removed 4 bases from V and 7 bases from J; junction bases left unmatched: 9. The CDR3 nucleotides are TGTGCCAGCAGTTCTCCGACAGGGAGGGGTGAAGCTTTCTTT. Its protein is CASSSPTGRGEAFF. The full variable domain, with the rest looked up from reference TRBV28 and TRBJ1-1, is DVKVTQSSRYLVKRTGEKVFLECVQDMDHENMFWYRQDPGLGLRLIYFSYDVKMKEKGDIPEGYSVSREKKERFSLILESASTNQTSMYLCASSSPTGRGEAFFGQGTRLTVV.

This chain links TRBV15 with TRBJ2-5, with D uncertain. V was trimmed by 4 bases and J by 2 bases, leaving 14 bases between them. Germline values: CDR1 LNHNV, CDR2 YYDKDF (reference sequence). The CDR3 runs 15 residues. The CDR3 DNA is TGTGCCACCAGCACCTCCTTGCTGAGGCAAGAGACCCAGTACTTC. Residues: CATSTSLLRQETQYF. Full variable domain (outside the CDR3, taken from reference TRBV15 and TRBJ2-5): DAMVIQNPRYQVTQFGKPVTLSCSQTLNHNVMYWYQQKSSQAPKLLFHYYDKDFNNEADTPDNFQSRRPNTSFCFLDIRSPGLGDTAMYLCATSTSLLRQETQYFGPGTRLLVL.

The gene calls are TRBV7-8 and TRBJ1-2; 10 nucleotides line up with TRBD1. V gave up 5 bases and J gave up 8 bases; unmatched junction bases: 11. Germline CDR1 is SGHVS and CDR2 is FQNEAQ. This CDR3 has 15 amino acids. Here the CDR3 reads CASSPRTGGEYGYTF. CDR3 bases: TGTGCCAGCAGCCCCCGGACAGGGGGGGAGTACGGCTACACCTTC.

This chain joins TRBV5-1 and TRBJ2-5; the match to TRBD1 covers 7 bases. Germline CDR1 and CDR2: SGHRS and YFSETQ. Trimming at V came to 4 bases and at J to 5 bases, leaving 11 bases not matched to a gene. CDR3 length: 15 amino acids. This chain's CDR3 is CASSLIKTGLETQYF. For the CDR3, the DNA is TGCGCCAGCAGCCTCATCAAGACAGGGCTGGAGACCCAGTACTTC. The whole variable domain, remainder taken from reference TRBV5-1 and TRBJ2-5, is KAGVTQTPRYLIKTRGQQVTLSCSPISGHRSVSWYQQTPGQGLQFLFEYFSETQRNKGNFPGRFSGRQFSNSRSEMNVSTLELGDSALYLCASSLIKTGLETQYFGPGTRLLVL.

The rearrangement links TRBV19 to TRBJ1-2; 7 positions match TRBD1. CDR3 length: 13 residues. V lost 5 bases to trimming and J lost 2 bases; unmatched junction nucleotides: 2. Germline V gene data show CDR1 as LNHDA and CDR2 as SQIVND (reference sequence). CDR3 nucleotide sequence: TGTGCCAGTAGTGCAGGGGGAAACTATGGCTACACCTTC. Translation: CASSAGGNYGYTF.

The rearrangement links TRBV18 to TRBJ1-2; 7 positions match TRBD1. From germline, CDR1 is KGHSH and CDR2 LQKENI. The CDR3 is 14 residues long. V lost 0 bases and J lost 5; bases outside the gene matches: 3. DNA of the CDR3: TGTGCCAGCTCACCACCGGGACAGCCTTATGGCTACACCTTC. Protein sequence: CASSPPGQPYGYTF.

The chain is built from TRBV6-6 and TRBJ1-2; 7 bases fit TRBD1. The CDR3 sequence is 14 residues long. The germline gives CDR1 MNHNY, CDR2 SVGAGI (reference sequence). With 6 bases clipped from V and 2 bases from J, the junction kept 6 bases outside the gene matches. The CDR3 sequence: CASSRGQLNYGYTF. The DNA of the CDR3 is TGTGCCAGCAGCCGGGGACAGTTAAACTATGGCTACACCTTC.

The chain employs TRBV7-9 and TRBJ2-2; D unresolved. The CDR3 loop spans 18 amino acids. Germline lookup yields CDR1 SEHNR and CDR2 FQNEAQ (reference sequence). V was clipped by 4 bases and J by 1 base, with 19 bases between them. Here the CDR3 DNA reads TGTGCCAGCAGCTCCCTGGTCCGTCAGAGTCGGAACACCGGGGAGCTGTTTTTT. It yields the protein CASSSLVRQSRNTGELFF.

V is TRBV6-5 and J is TRBJ2-3; 9 nucleotides align to TRBD2. From germline, CDR1 is MNHEY and CDR2 SVGAGI. With V trimmed by 4 bases and J by 1 base, 0 bases remained unmatched. This CDR3 comprises 14 residues. CDR3 protein: CASSLAGGTDTQYF. CDR3 coding DNA: TGTGCCAGCAGTTTAGCGGGGGGCACAGATACGCAGTATTTT.

This sequence joins TRBV6-6 and TRBJ2-7; D perhaps matches TRBD1 (6 bases). Looked up from germline, CDR1 is MNHNY and CDR2 is SVGAGI (reference sequence). The V end was cut by 5 bases, the J end by 4 bases, with 15 bases between. CDR3 size: 14 residues. The chain's CDR3 is CASSGQGSGYEQYF. CDR3 bases: TGTGCCAGCAGTGGCCAGGGGTCAGGATACGAGCAGTACTTC.

The chain uses TRBV28 and TRBJ1-2; TRBD1 might be the D (5 bases). Per the germline V gene, CDR1 is MDHEN and CDR2 is SYDVKM. Between the trimmed V and J ends, which lost 6 bases and 4 bases, there was a span of 15 bases. This CDR3 has 14 residues. CDR3 residues: CASRPVARVYGYTF. The CDR3 coding sequence is TGTGCCAGCAGACCCGTCGCCAGGGTCTATGGCTACACCTTC.

This sequence joins TRBV19 and TRBJ2-7; 7 bases are a match to TRBD1. The germline CDR1 and CDR2 sequences are LNHDA and SQIVND (reference sequence). The V and J ends lost 4 bases and 3 bases, in that order; junction bases with no gene match: 9. This CDR3 spans 15 amino acids. This chain's CDR3 is CASSTAGTALYEQYF. For the CDR3, the DNA is TGTGCCAGTAGTACGGCCGGGACAGCTCTCTACGAGCAGTACTTC.

The V call is TRBV4-1, the J call TRBJ2-1; 10 bases are a match to TRBD2. Germline trimming cut 3 bases from V and 6 bases from J; bases unmatched to any gene: 11. Germline V gives CDR1 MGHRA, CDR2 YSYEKL. The CDR3 contains 17 residues. CDR3 protein: CASSHPESGGASNEQFF. The CDR3, as DNA: TGCGCCAGCAGCCATCCAGAAAGCGGGGGGGCCAGCAATGAGCAGTTCTTC.

This rearrangement joins TRBV28 to TRBJ2-3, with a possible D match to TRBD1 (6 bases). Germline V gene lookup returns CDR1 MDHEN and CDR2 SYDVKM. The CDR3 totals 15 residues. Between the trimmed V and J ends, which lost 0 bases and 2 bases, there was a span of 9 bases. CDR3: CASSLWGADTDTQYF. For the CDR3, the DNA is TGTGCCAGCAGTTTATGGGGGGCGGACACAGATACGCAGTATTTT.